A selection of T cell receptor beta chains follows, all from one sample in a study of identical twins. Each CDR3 protein gets one entry after TCRdb re-called the 5' RACE reads with MiXCR. The sample has 450,000 to 650,000 distinct CDR3 sequences; roughly 9.5% are singletons. The same sample was also used in a study of yellow fever vaccine responses in identical twins.

Sample: PBMCs. The source of these receptors is a young woman in good health. The CDR3 runs from the conserved cysteine through the conserved F or W. The order of the fields is D gene, J gene, V gene, clone size, CDR3 DNA, CDR3 protein. A D gene is named only where the DNA matches it firmly. The size entry is marked missing in some rows and otherwise reads once, few, many or a size class.

d_call: -; j_call: TRBJ2-7; v_call: TRBV3-1; clone_size: few; cdr3_nt: TGTGCCAGCAGCCACAGACCCACCGGGCGGGCTAGGATCTCCTACGAGCAGTACTTC; cdr3_aa: CASSHRPTGRARISYEQYF
d_call: -; j_call: TRBJ1-2; v_call: TRBV7-2; clone_size: many; cdr3_nt: TGTGCCAGCAGCCCAGGACAGAGAACTAACTATGGCTACACCTTC; cdr3_aa: CASSPGQRTNYGYTF
d_call: -; j_call: TRBJ2-7; v_call: TRBV5-1; clone_size: -; cdr3_nt: TGCGCCAGCAGCTTGGGTGACTCAGGGCGGTACGAGCAGTACTTC; cdr3_aa: CASSLGDSGRYEQYF
d_call: TRBD2; j_call: TRBJ2-1; v_call: TRBV4-2; clone_size: many; cdr3_nt: TGTGCCAGCAGCCAAGAAGACTCGAGCGGGAGGGCCTATTACAATGAGCAGTTCTTC; cdr3_aa: CASSQEDSSGRAYYNEQFF
d_call: -; j_call: TRBJ1-1; v_call: TRBV6-2/TRBV6-3; clone_size: few; cdr3_nt: TGTGCCAGCAGTTCCGCAGACATCTACATGAACACTGAAGCTTTCTTT; cdr3_aa: CASSSADIYMNTEAFF
d_call: -; j_call: TRBJ1-1; v_call: TRBV6-2/TRBV6-3; clone_size: few; cdr3_nt: TGTGCCAGCAGTTACTCGTCAGGGGTTGCTGAAGCTTTCTTT; cdr3_aa: CASSYSSGVAEAFF
d_call: -; j_call: TRBJ2-1; v_call: TRBV6-1; clone_size: -; cdr3_nt: TGTGCCAGCAGTGACAGTAACTCCTACAATGAGCAGTTCTTC; cdr3_aa: CASSDSNSYNEQFF
d_call: TRBD1; j_call: TRBJ2-5; v_call: TRBV15; clone_size: many; cdr3_nt: TGTGCCACCAGCAGAGATTGGGCAGGGGGAGAGACCCAGTACTTC; cdr3_aa: CATSRDWAGGETQYF
d_call: -; j_call: TRBJ1-5; v_call: TRBV7-9; clone_size: -; cdr3_nt: TGTGCCAGCAGCTTAGCCCATGCCAGGGCCCGAGATCAGCCCCAGCATTTT; cdr3_aa: CASSLAHARARDQPQHF
d_call: -; j_call: TRBJ2-1; v_call: TRBV29-1; clone_size: -; cdr3_nt: TGCAGCGTTGAAGGTTTTGGGCCAGCTGGGGAGCAGTTCTTC; cdr3_aa: CSVEGFGPAGEQFF
d_call: -; j_call: TRBJ2-5; v_call: TRBV28; clone_size: -; cdr3_nt: TGTGCCAGCAGTCCATTCGGGACTCCCGTCCAAGAGACCCAGTACTTC; cdr3_aa: CASSPFGTPVQETQYF
d_call: -; j_call: TRBJ2-7; v_call: TRBV4-1; clone_size: -; cdr3_nt: TGCGCCAGCAGCCCCTACCCCAGACGGGGAACCTACGAGCAGTACTTC; cdr3_aa: CASSPYPRRGTYEQYF
d_call: -; j_call: TRBJ2-1; v_call: TRBV5-6; clone_size: many; cdr3_nt: TGTGCCAGCAGCTTGGCGGGCCGAAGCTCCTACAATGAGCAGTTCTTC; cdr3_aa: CASSLAGRSSYNEQFF
d_call: TRBD2; j_call: TRBJ2-3; v_call: TRBV11-1; clone_size: few; cdr3_nt: TGTGCCAGCAGCTCCGGACTAGACCCCACAGATACGCAGTATTTT; cdr3_aa: CASSSGLDPTDTQYF
d_call: -; j_call: TRBJ2-7; v_call: TRBV25-1; clone_size: -; cdr3_nt: TGTGCCAGCAGTGAATATCAGCAGGGCGCCGAGCAGTACTTC; cdr3_aa: CASSEYQQGAEQYF
d_call: TRBD1; j_call: TRBJ2-2; v_call: TRBV7-3; clone_size: few; cdr3_nt: TGTGCCAGCAGCTTCTCGGCGACAGGGGTTATGACCGGGGAGCTGTTTTTT; cdr3_aa: CASSFSATGVMTGELFF
d_call: -; j_call: TRBJ2-1; v_call: TRBV29-1; clone_size: few; cdr3_nt: TGCAGCCACCACAGGGATCTGGGCGAGCAGTTCTTC; cdr3_aa: CSHHRDLGEQFF
d_call: TRBD1; j_call: TRBJ2-5; v_call: TRBV24-1; clone_size: few; cdr3_nt: TGTGCCACCAGTGAGAGAACAGGGGTGGGGGAGACCCAGTACTTC; cdr3_aa: CATSERTGVGETQYF
d_call: TRBD1; j_call: TRBJ2-7; v_call: TRBV2; clone_size: -; cdr3_nt: TGTGCCAGCAGTGAAGGACAGGGCATTTTCAACGAGCAGTACTTC; cdr3_aa: CASSEGQGIFNEQYF
d_call: -; j_call: TRBJ2-7; v_call: TRBV7-2; clone_size: many; cdr3_nt: TGCGCCAGCAGCCCGGTCGGGGGGCCCTACGAGCAGTACTTC; cdr3_aa: CASSPVGGPYEQYF
d_call: -; j_call: TRBJ2-3; v_call: TRBV28; clone_size: few; cdr3_nt: TGTGCCAGCAGTTTATGGGGTGTCTCAGATACGCAGTATTTT; cdr3_aa: CASSLWGVSDTQYF
d_call: -; j_call: TRBJ2-7; v_call: TRBV29-1; clone_size: many; cdr3_nt: TGCAGCGGAACCGTAGGGAACAGCTTCTACGAGCAGTACTTC; cdr3_aa: CSGTVGNSFYEQYF
d_call: -; j_call: TRBJ1-2; v_call: TRBV3-1; clone_size: many; cdr3_nt: TGTGCCAGCAGCCAAACAGCTTATGGCTACACCTTC; cdr3_aa: CASSQTAYGYTF
d_call: TRBD1; j_call: TRBJ2-2; v_call: TRBV6-1; clone_size: -; cdr3_nt: TGTGCCAGCAGCCAGGACAGGGGGCCGCCGAGAGAGCTGTTTTTT; cdr3_aa: CASSQDRGPPRELFF
d_call: -; j_call: TRBJ2-3; v_call: TRBV12-3/TRBV12-4; clone_size: many; cdr3_nt: TGTGCCAGCAGTCGAGCCTCGCTCGATACGCAGTATTTT; cdr3_aa: CASSRASLDTQYF
d_call: -; j_call: TRBJ2-7; v_call: TRBV7-2; clone_size: few; cdr3_nt: TGTGCCAGCAGCTTCGAGACCCTCGCCTACGAGCAGTACTTC; cdr3_aa: CASSFETLAYEQYF
d_call: TRBD2; j_call: TRBJ2-1; v_call: TRBV29-1; clone_size: many; cdr3_nt: TGCAGCGTTGAAGCGGCTAGCGGACCCTACAATGAGCAGTTCTTC; cdr3_aa: CSVEAASGPYNEQFF
d_call: -; j_call: TRBJ1-1; v_call: TRBV5-6; clone_size: few; cdr3_nt: TGTGCCAGCAGCGACACCTATGAAGCTTTCTTT; cdr3_aa: CASSDTYEAFF
d_call: -; j_call: TRBJ2-6; v_call: TRBV6-5; clone_size: -; cdr3_nt: TGTGCCAGCAGCACGGGGTCCGTCCTGACTTTC; cdr3_aa: CASSTGSVLTF
d_call: TRBD2; j_call: TRBJ2-1; v_call: TRBV20-1; clone_size: many; cdr3_nt: TGCAGTGCTATCCCGACTAGCGGGGGAAACAATGAGCAGTTCTTC; cdr3_aa: CSAIPTSGGNNEQFF
d_call: -; j_call: TRBJ2-3; v_call: TRBV28; clone_size: many; cdr3_nt: TGTGCCAGCAGCCTCAGAAGAGATACGCAGTATTTT; cdr3_aa: CASSLRRDTQYF
d_call: TRBD1; j_call: TRBJ2-7; v_call: TRBV6-2/TRBV6-3; clone_size: few; cdr3_nt: TGTGCCAGCAGTTATCGACAGGGACCCCCGAGCTCCTACGAGCAGTACTTC; cdr3_aa: CASSYRQGPPSSYEQYF
d_call: -; j_call: TRBJ2-3; v_call: TRBV12-3/TRBV12-4; clone_size: few; cdr3_nt: TGTGCCAGCAGTTTAGTAGCGCCTAGCACAGATACGCAGTATTTT; cdr3_aa: CASSLVAPSTDTQYF
d_call: -; j_call: TRBJ2-4; v_call: TRBV7-2; clone_size: many; cdr3_nt: TGTGCCAGCAGGACCCTCGGCGGACTAGCCAAAAACATTCAGTACTTC; cdr3_aa: CASRTLGGLAKNIQYF
d_call: -; j_call: TRBJ1-6; v_call: TRBV9; clone_size: -; cdr3_nt: TGTGCCAGCAGCGTAAAGGGGGACTCCTATAATTCACCCCTCCACTTT; cdr3_aa: CASSVKGDSYNSPLHF
d_call: TRBD1; j_call: TRBJ2-2; v_call: TRBV6-1; clone_size: many; cdr3_nt: TGTGCCAGCAGCGGCGGGACAGGCGTCACCGGGGAGCTGTTTTTT; cdr3_aa: CASSGGTGVTGELFF
d_call: -; j_call: TRBJ2-1; v_call: TRBV6-2/TRBV6-3; clone_size: many; cdr3_nt: TGTGCCACAGACTCCGCCGGGGTTTACAATGAGCAGTTCTTC; cdr3_aa: CATDSAGVYNEQFF
d_call: -; j_call: TRBJ2-1; v_call: TRBV6-2/TRBV6-3; clone_size: -; cdr3_nt: TGTGCCAGCAGTTACAGGGGCCTGGCTGAGCAGTTCTTC; cdr3_aa: CASSYRGLAEQFF
d_call: TRBD2; j_call: TRBJ2-7; v_call: TRBV12-3/TRBV12-4; clone_size: -; cdr3_nt: TGTGCCAGCAGTTTGGCTAGCGGTGGGTACGAGCAGTACTTC; cdr3_aa: CASSLASGGYEQYF
d_call: TRBD1; j_call: TRBJ2-7; v_call: TRBV5-6; clone_size: -; cdr3_nt: TGTGCCAGCAGCTCACAACGCAGACAGGGTACCAAGGTCTACGAGCAGAACTTC; cdr3_aa: CASSSQRRQGTKVYEQNF
d_call: -; j_call: TRBJ2-7; v_call: TRBV12-3/TRBV12-4; clone_size: many; cdr3_nt: TGTGCCAGCAGGCAGACCTACGAGCAGTACTTC; cdr3_aa: CASRQTYEQYF
d_call: -; j_call: TRBJ2-7; v_call: TRBV4-1; clone_size: many; cdr3_nt: TGCGCCAGCAGCCACGACCTCAAGAACAGGGATATATACGAGCAGTACTTC; cdr3_aa: CASSHDLKNRDIYEQYF
d_call: TRBD2; j_call: TRBJ2-1; v_call: TRBV7-2; clone_size: -; cdr3_nt: TGTGCCAGCAGCCACGGACTAGCGAGGGAGCAGTTCTTC; cdr3_aa: CASSHGLAREQFF
d_call: TRBD1; j_call: TRBJ2-3; v_call: TRBV4-3; clone_size: -; cdr3_nt: TGCGCCAGCAGCCACGACAGGGACAGCACAGATACGCAGTATTTT; cdr3_aa: CASSHDRDSTDTQYF
d_call: TRBD1; j_call: TRBJ2-6; v_call: TRBV11-1; clone_size: few; cdr3_nt: TGTGCCAGCAGCCCCGGGGACAGGGGAGTAGATGGGGCCAACGTCCTGACTTTC; cdr3_aa: CASSPGDRGVDGANVLTF
d_call: TRBD1; j_call: TRBJ1-5; v_call: TRBV7-8; clone_size: few; cdr3_nt: TGTGCCAGCAGCATCGGACAGGGTAGCAATCAGCCCCAGCATTTT; cdr3_aa: CASSIGQGSNQPQHF
d_call: -; j_call: TRBJ1-2; v_call: TRBV6-5; clone_size: few; cdr3_nt: TGTGCCAGCAGTTACTCGGGGGTGTCCTATGGCTACACCTTC; cdr3_aa: CASSYSGVSYGYTF
d_call: -; j_call: TRBJ2-1; v_call: TRBV6-1; clone_size: -; cdr3_nt: TGCGCCAGCGAGGACAGAGTCAATGAGCAGTTCTTC; cdr3_aa: CASEDRVNEQFF
d_call: -; j_call: TRBJ1-4; v_call: TRBV7-2; clone_size: -; cdr3_nt: TGTGCCTGCAGCTTAGCAGCAGGGCGGAATGAAAAACTGTTTTTT; cdr3_aa: CACSLAAGRNEKLFF
d_call: -; j_call: TRBJ2-3; v_call: TRBV5-6; clone_size: -; cdr3_nt: TGTGCCAGCAGCTTTCGACGGGCTTGGACTAGCACAGATACGCAGTATTTT; cdr3_aa: CASSFRRAWTSTDTQYF
d_call: TRBD2; j_call: TRBJ2-4; v_call: TRBV6-1; clone_size: many; cdr3_nt: TGTGCCAGCAGTCCCCTAGGGCTAGCGGGGAAAAACATTCAGTACTTC; cdr3_aa: CASSPLGLAGKNIQYF
d_call: -; j_call: TRBJ2-7; v_call: TRBV11-2; clone_size: -; cdr3_nt: TGTGCCAGCAGCTTAGAAAAACTGCCCGGGGAAACCGACGAGCAGTACTTC; cdr3_aa: CASSLEKLPGETDEQYF
d_call: TRBD1; j_call: TRBJ1-2; v_call: TRBV29-1; clone_size: few; cdr3_nt: TGCAGCGTACCGGACAGGGGGCATCAAGGCTACACCTTC; cdr3_aa: CSVPDRGHQGYTF
d_call: TRBD2; j_call: TRBJ2-5; v_call: TRBV7-9; clone_size: -; cdr3_nt: TGTGCCAGCAGCTTATATCGGGGGGGGCAAGAGACCCAGTACTTC; cdr3_aa: CASSLYRGGQETQYF
d_call: -; j_call: TRBJ2-1; v_call: TRBV28; clone_size: many; cdr3_nt: TGTGCCAGCATGAGTGGGGAAGGTTCTTACAATGAGCAGTTCTTC; cdr3_aa: CASMSGEGSYNEQFF
d_call: -; j_call: TRBJ1-2; v_call: TRBV20-1; clone_size: -; cdr3_nt: TGCAGTGCCGATGTATCCAGGGGATACTATGGCTACACCTTC; cdr3_aa: CSADVSRGYYGYTF
d_call: -; j_call: TRBJ1-1; v_call: TRBV9; clone_size: many; cdr3_nt: TGTGCCAGCAGCGCGACAGCGGGTGGCACTGAAGCTTTCTTT; cdr3_aa: CASSATAGGTEAFF
d_call: -; j_call: TRBJ2-1; v_call: TRBV3-1; clone_size: -; cdr3_nt: TGTACCAGCAGCCAAGACTACCTCGTGAGGAATGAGCAGTTCTTC; cdr3_aa: CTSSQDYLVRNEQFF
d_call: -; j_call: TRBJ1-5; v_call: TRBV3-1; clone_size: -; cdr3_nt: TGTGCCAGCAGCCAAAGAGAAAGGAATCAGCCCCAGCATTTT; cdr3_aa: CASSQRERNQPQHF